The 14 T cell receptor beta chains reported below all come from one sample, sequenced in a study of post-analysis software for immune sequencing data. Study-wide findings and caveats: In patients, TRBV5-6, TRBV5-1 and TRBV20-1 belonged to five TRBV segments found more frequently than in controls.

Which antigens these TCRs recognize remains unknown. Prepared libraries of TCR beta cDNA carried unique molecular identifiers. TCRdb itself ran the PCR reads through MiXCR, one entry per CDR3 protein. The repertoire holds 450,000 to 650,000 distinct CDR3 sequences, with around 44% as singletons. The sequencing sample was made of blood. These receptor sequences come from a girl aged 10 to 17 with multiple sclerosis.

The gene calls are TRBV10-3 and TRBJ2-1; possibly TRBD1 or TRBD2 for D (5 bases each). The J call may be mistaken, given a closer DNA end match to TRBJ2-7. Germline V gene data show CDR1 as ENHRY and CDR2 as SYGVKD. CDR3 length: 14 amino acids. CDR3 sequence reads: CAIRSRDAGYEQYF. In DNA form, the CDR3 reads TGTGCCATCAGGTCCCGGGACGCGGGCTACGAGCAGTACTTC.

This clonotype has more than one count but fewer than ten. This chain connects TRBV7-2 to TRBJ2-5; 7 positions match TRBD2. Germline loops: CDR1 SGHTA, CDR2 FQGNSA. The CDR3 consists of 13 residues. The J segment lost 2 bases and the V segment lost 5 bases, leaving 2 bases of the junction unmatched. CDR3 nucleotide sequence: TGTGCCAGCAGCCGGGGACTACAAGAGACCCAGTACTTC. This sequence encodes CASSRGLQETQYF.

This clonotype was picked up a small number of times. This chain links TRBV12-3 or TRBV12-4 with TRBJ2-1; 9 positions agree with TRBD2. The CDR3 totals 14 residues. V was clipped by 6 bases and J by 4 bases; unmatched bases: 4. The CDR3 is CASRGTSRYNEQFF. The CDR3, as DNA: TGTGCCAGCAGGGGGACTAGCAGATACAATGAGCAGTTCTTC.

The J gene is TRBJ2-6, the V gene TRBV5-1; no definite D call. CDR3 length: 14 amino acids. Germline CDR1 SGHRS, CDR2 YFSETQ. Trimming took off 0 bases at V and 2 bases at J, with 3 bases between the two ends. The CDR3 loop is CASSLAPGANVLTF. The DNA for the CDR3 is TGCGCCAGCAGCTTGGCGCCTGGGGCCAACGTCCTGACTTTC.

As concerns this clonotype: This may come from a read error, since a much larger clone is one base off. CDR3 bases: TGTGCCAGCAGTGAGTGGGGCACAGATACGCAGTATTTT. It is translated as CASSEWGTDTQYF. The J gene is TRBJ2-3, the V gene TRBV2, with unresolved D. Germline V lookup: CDR1 SNHLY, CDR2 FYNNEI. The length of the CDR3 is 13 residues. Between the trimmed V and J ends, which lost 3 bases and 1 base, there was a span of 5 bases.

This clonotype was seen only a few times. The rearrangement links TRBV7-9 to TRBJ1-1, with D tentatively TRBD1 (5 bases). Germline CDR1 is SEHNR and CDR2 is FQNEAQ (reference sequence). The CDR3 extends over 13 amino acids. Trimming cost V 0 bases and J 4 bases, with 6 bases left between them. CDR3 DNA sequence: TGTGCCAGCAGCTTAGCAGGGGTCACTGAAGCTTTCTTT. Amino acids: CASSLAGVTEAFF.

This chain links TRBV18 with TRBJ1-1, with D perhaps matching TRBD1 (5 bases). Trimming removed 4 bases from V and 0 bases from J, with 9 bases in between. Germline V gene lookup returns CDR1 KGHSH and CDR2 LQKENI. The CDR3 contains 14 residues. The CDR3 loop is CASSLKGMNTEAFF. The CDR3 DNA sequence: TGTGCCAGCTCACTAAAGGGGATGAACACTGAAGCTTTCTTT.

This rearrangement joins TRBV12-3 or TRBV12-4 to TRBJ2-3; no clear D gene. The V gene lost 2 bases and the J gene lost 5 bases, with 8 bases spanning the gap. This CDR3 has 13 amino acids. The CDR3 reads CASSLLVRDTQYF. CDR3 nucleotide sequence: TGTGCCAGCAGTTTACTTGTCCGAGATACGCAGTATTTT.

J is TRBJ1-1 and V is TRBV10-3; weak D call: TRBD1 (6 bases). Trimming stripped 10 bases from V and 1 base from J, with 13 bases between. Germline values: CDR1 ENHRY, CDR2 SYGVKD. The CDR3 covers 13 residues. The CDR3 sequence: CANAGTSNTEAFF. The CDR3 nucleotides read TGTGCCAACGCCGGGACATCGAACACTGAAGCTTTCTTT.

Ten or more counts support this clonotype. The chain employs TRBV29-1 and TRBJ2-5; TRBD2 matches 11 bases. This CDR3 is 14 amino acids long. Germline loops: CDR1 SQVTM, CDR2 ANQGSEA. The junction had 5 bases not matched to a gene; V was cut back by 5 bases and J by 3 bases. The CDR3 nucleotides read TGCAGCGTTTCGGGACTAGCGGACGAAGAGACCCAGTACTTC. Translating it yields CSVSGLADEETQYF.

This clonotype showed up just a few times. The chain carries TRBV12-3 or TRBV12-4 and TRBJ1-5; D not resolved. V lost 3 bases and J lost 4, with 7 bases in between. The CDR3 loop spans 13 amino acids. The DNA of the CDR3 is TGTGCCAGCAGTTTGCCGCAGAATCAGCCCCAGCATTTT. As protein: CASSLPQNQPQHF.

The V gene is TRBV10-3, the J gene TRBJ2-7, with TRBD2 matching 10 bases. Germline V gene sequence: CDR1 ENHRY, CDR2 SYGVKD. The CDR3 sequence is 14 residues long. V was pared by 5 bases and J by 5 bases, with 6 bases of the junction left unmatched. CDR3 bases: TGTGCCATCAGTAGCGGGAGGGTTCGGAACGAGCAGTACTTC. Translating gives CAISSGRVRNEQYF.

This rearrangement joins TRBV6-1 to TRBJ1-5, with D maybe TRBD1 (5 bases). The length of the CDR3 is 16 residues. Germline V CDR1 and CDR2: MNHNS, SASEGT. V dropped 6 bases and J dropped 3 bases, with 18 bases sitting between them. The CDR3 nucleotides are TGTGCCAGCAGGGCTAAACCGACAGTACTCAATCAGCCCCAGCATTTT. This sequence encodes CASRAKPTVLNQPQHF.

This chain connects TRBV20-1 to TRBJ2-5; D perhaps matches TRBD2 (5 bases). The CDR3 is 14 amino acids. Germline CDR1 is DFQATT and CDR2 is SNEGSKA (reference sequence). Trimming removed 1 base from V and 3 bases from J, with 12 bases in between. This chain's CDR3 is CSARGERAEETQYF. In DNA form, the CDR3 reads TGCAGTGCTAGAGGGGAAAGAGCGGAAGAGACCCAGTACTTC.